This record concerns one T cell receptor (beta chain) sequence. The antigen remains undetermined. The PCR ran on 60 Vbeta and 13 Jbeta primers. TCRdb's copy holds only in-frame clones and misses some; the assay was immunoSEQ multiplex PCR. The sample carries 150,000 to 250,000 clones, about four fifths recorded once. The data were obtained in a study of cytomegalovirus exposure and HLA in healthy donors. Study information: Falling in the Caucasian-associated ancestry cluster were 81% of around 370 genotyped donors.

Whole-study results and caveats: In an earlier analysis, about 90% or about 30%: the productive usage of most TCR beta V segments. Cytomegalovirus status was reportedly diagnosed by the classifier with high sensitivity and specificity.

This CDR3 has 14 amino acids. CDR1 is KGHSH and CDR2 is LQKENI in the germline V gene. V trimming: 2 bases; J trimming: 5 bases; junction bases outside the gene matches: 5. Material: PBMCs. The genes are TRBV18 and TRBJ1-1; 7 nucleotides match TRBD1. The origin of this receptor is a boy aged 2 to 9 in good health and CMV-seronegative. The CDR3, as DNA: TGTGCCAGCTCACCAAACAGGGGATGGACTGAAGCTTTCTTT. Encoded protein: CASSPNRGWTEAFF.